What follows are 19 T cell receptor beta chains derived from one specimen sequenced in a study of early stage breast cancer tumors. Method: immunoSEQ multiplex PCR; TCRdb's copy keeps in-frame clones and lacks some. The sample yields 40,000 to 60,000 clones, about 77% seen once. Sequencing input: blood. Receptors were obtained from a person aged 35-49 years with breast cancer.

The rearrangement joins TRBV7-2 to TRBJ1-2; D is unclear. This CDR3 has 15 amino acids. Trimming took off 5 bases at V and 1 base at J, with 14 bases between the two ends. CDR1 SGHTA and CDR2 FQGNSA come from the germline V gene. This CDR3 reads CASSLQGSLNYGYTF. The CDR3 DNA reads TGTGCCAGCAGCCTACAAGGATCTCTTAACTATGGCTACACCTTC.

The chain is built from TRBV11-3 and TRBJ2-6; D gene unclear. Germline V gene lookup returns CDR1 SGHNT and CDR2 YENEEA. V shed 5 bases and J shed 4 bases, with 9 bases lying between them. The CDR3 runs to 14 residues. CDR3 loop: CASSPGDGANVLTF. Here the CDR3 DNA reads TGTGCCAGCAGCCCCGGTGACGGGGCCAACGTCCTGACTTTC.

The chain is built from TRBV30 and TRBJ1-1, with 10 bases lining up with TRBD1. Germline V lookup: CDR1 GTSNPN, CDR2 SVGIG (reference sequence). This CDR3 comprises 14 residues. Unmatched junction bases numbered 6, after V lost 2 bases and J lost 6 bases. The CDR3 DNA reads TGTGCCTGGAGTAGAGGGACAGGGGCGGCTGAAGCTTTCTTT. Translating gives CAWSRGTGAAEAFF.

The CDR3 coding sequence is TGTGCCACCATGGGGCCGGGACTAGCGGGAGTCCCCGGTAACAATGAGCAGTTCTTC. Protein sequence: CATMGPGLAGVPGNNEQFF. The rearrangement links TRBV27 to TRBJ2-1; 14 bases agree with TRBD2. From germline, CDR1 is MNHEY and CDR2 SMNVEV (reference sequence). Unmatched junction bases numbered 19, after V lost 10 bases and J lost 5 bases. The CDR3 sequence is 19 residues long.

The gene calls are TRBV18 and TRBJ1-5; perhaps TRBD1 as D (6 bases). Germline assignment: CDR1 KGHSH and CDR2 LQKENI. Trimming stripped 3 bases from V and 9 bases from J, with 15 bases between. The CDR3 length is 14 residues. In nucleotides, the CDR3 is TGTGCCAGCTCACCGGACAGTTCAAGTCGGCCCCAGCATTTT. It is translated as CASSPDSSSRPQHF.

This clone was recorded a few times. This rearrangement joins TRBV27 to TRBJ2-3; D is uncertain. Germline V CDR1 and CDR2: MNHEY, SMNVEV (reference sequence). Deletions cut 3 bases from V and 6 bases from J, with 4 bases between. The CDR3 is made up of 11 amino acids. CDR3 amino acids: CASSLGDTQYF. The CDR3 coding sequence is TGTGCCAGCAGTTTGGGGGATACGCAGTATTTT.

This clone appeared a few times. CDR3 protein: CAWSEAGGGGYGYTF. The CDR3 region has the DNA TGTGCCTGGAGTGAAGCAGGGGGCGGAGGCTATGGCTACACCTTC. The rearrangement joins TRBV30 to TRBJ1-2; 8 positions match TRBD1. The V segment lost 1 base and the J segment 4 bases; nucleotides outside the gene matches: 8. The CDR3 sequence is 15 residues long. CDR1 is GTSNPN and CDR2 is SVGIG in the germline V gene (reference sequence).

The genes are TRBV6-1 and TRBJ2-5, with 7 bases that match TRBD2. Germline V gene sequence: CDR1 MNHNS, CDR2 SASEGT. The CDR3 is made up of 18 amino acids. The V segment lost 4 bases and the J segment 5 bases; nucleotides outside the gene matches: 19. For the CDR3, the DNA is TGTGCCAGCAGTGGGCGGACTAGTTATACTATGCGTGGGGAGACCCAGTACTTC. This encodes CASSGRTSYTMRGETQYF.

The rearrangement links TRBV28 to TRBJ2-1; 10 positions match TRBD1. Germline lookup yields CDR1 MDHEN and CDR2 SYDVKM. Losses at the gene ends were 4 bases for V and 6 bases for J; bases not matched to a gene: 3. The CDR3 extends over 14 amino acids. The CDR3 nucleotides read TGTGCCAGCAGTTCAGGGACAGGGGCCAATGAGCAGTTCTTC. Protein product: CASSSGTGANEQFF. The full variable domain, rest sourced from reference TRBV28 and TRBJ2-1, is DVKVTQSSRYLVKRTGEKVFLECVQDMDHENMFWYRQDPGLGLRLIYFSYDVKMKEKGDIPEGYSVSREKKERFSLILESASTNQTSMYLCASSSGTGANEQFFGPGTRLTVL.

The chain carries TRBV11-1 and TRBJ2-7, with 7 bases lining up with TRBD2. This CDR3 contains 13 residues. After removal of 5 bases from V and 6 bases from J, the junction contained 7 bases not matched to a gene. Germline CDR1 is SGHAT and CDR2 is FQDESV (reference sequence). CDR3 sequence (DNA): TGTGCCAGCAGCGCCCGACTAGCCGGCGAGCAGTACTTC. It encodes CASSARLAGEQYF. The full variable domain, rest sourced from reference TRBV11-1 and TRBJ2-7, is EAEVAQSPRYKITEKSQAVAFWCDPISGHATLYWYRQILGQGPELLVQFQDESVVDDSQLPKDRFSAERLKGVDSTLKIQPAELGDSAMYLCASSARLAGEQYFGPGTRLTVT.

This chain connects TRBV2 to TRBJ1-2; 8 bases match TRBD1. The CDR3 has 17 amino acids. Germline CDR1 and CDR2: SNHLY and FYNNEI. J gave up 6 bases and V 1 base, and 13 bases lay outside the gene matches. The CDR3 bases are TGTGCCAGCAGTGAAGATTCCCCCTTAGGCAGGGGGCATGGCTACACCTTC. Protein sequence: CASSEDSPLGRGHGYTF.

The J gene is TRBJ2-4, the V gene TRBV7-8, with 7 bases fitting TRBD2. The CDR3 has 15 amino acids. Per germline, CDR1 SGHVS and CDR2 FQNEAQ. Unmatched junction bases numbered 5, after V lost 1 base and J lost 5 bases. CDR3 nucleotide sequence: TGTGCCAGCAGCTTAGGCGGGAGCAGACAAAACATTCAGTACTTC. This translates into CASSLGGSRQNIQYF.

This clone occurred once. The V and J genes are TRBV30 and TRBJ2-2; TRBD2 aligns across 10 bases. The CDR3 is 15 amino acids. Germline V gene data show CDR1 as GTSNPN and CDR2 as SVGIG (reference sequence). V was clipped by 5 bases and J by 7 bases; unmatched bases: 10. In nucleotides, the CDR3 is TGTGCCTGGGACCCTAGCGGGAGTCTTAACGGGGAGCTGTTTTTT. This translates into CAWDPSGSLNGELFF.

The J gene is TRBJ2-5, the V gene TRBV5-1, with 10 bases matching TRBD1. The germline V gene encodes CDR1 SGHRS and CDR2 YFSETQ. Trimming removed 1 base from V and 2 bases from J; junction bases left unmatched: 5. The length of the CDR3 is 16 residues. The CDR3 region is CASSLFGTGVQETQYF. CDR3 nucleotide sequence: TGCGCCAGCAGCTTGTTCGGGACAGGGGTACAAGAGACCCAGTACTTC.

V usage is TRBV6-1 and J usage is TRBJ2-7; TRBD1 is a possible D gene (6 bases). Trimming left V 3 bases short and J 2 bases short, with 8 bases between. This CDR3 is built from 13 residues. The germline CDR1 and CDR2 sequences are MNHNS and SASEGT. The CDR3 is CASSDWGPYEQYF. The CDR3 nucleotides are TGTGCCAGCAGTGACTGGGGGCCCTACGAGCAGTACTTC.

Here the CDR3 DNA reads TGTGCCAGCAGTCCACTCGAGGGGAATCAGCCCCAGCATTTT. Translated, it gives CASSPLEGNQPQHF. The chain is built from TRBV6-1 and TRBJ1-5; tentatively, D is TRBD1 (5 bases). CDR3 length: 14 residues. V was clipped by 5 bases and J by 4 bases, with 12 bases between them. Germline assignment: CDR1 MNHNS and CDR2 SASEGT.

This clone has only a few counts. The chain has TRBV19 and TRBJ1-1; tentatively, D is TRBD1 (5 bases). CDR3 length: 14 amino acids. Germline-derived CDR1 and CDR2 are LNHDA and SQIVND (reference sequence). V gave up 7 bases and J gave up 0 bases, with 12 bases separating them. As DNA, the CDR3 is TGTGCCAGTACCCAGGGCATCATGAACACTGAAGCTTTCTTT. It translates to CASTQGIMNTEAFF.

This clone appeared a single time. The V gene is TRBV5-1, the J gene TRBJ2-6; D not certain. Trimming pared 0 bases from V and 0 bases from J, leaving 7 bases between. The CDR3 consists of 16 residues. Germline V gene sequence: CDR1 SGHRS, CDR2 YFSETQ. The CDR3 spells CASSLGPGSGANVLTF. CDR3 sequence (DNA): TGCGCCAGCAGCTTGGGTCCCGGCTCTGGGGCCAACGTCCTGACTTTC.

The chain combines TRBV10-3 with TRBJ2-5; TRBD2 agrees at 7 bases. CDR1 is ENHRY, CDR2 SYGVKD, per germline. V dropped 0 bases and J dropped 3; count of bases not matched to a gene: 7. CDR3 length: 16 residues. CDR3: CAISESSGAGEETQYF. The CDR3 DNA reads TGTGCCATCAGTGAGTCTTCCGGGGCGGGAGAAGAGACCCAGTACTTC.